The subject of this entry is one T cell receptor beta chain. Its antigen target is currently unknown. Per-base quality was not reported, and no clone a single base away is much larger than it. TCRbeta CDR3 regions were amplified from genomic DNA using the immunoSEQ Assay, a bias-controlled multiplex PCR. Concerning the study's data processing: The number of nucleated cells in each sample was estimated from the amplification of reference gene primers within the assay. To quantify the absolute abundance of each unique TCRbeta CDR3 rearrangement, sequence reads were collapsed and filtered. For each sample, productive Simpson clonality was calculated by taking the square root of Simpson's diversity index across productive rearrangements. This is the immuneACCESS table as TCRdb keeps it, with only in-frame sequences that have V and J called. A part of the clones is gone; compared with another copy, unresolved V genes explain less than half, and the rest is unexplained. V and J calls and clone size are those listed in that table; D and trimming were worked out from the DNA. Present in this sample are over 95,000 clones, over 70% of which were seen just once. The biggest ten clones account for roughly 1.6% of the sample.

The sample originates from a study of blood T cell repertoires in COVID-19 (dated by TCRdb to between 2020 and 2021). With respect to the entire study: Samples covering the acute and convalescent phases of COVID-19 were provided by collaborators in the United States, Italy and Spain. The prospective study material was composed of cDNA or gDNA derived from T cells, B-cell-depleted T cells, or PBMCs. Subjects who had been exposed to COVID-19, were actively infected with it, or had recovered from it provided the deeply sampled blood TCRbeta repertoires that made up the dataset. A freely available public database, intended as a resource for researchers studying the immune response to SARS-CoV-2, is where the repertoires were released. Samples were obtained from the ongoing ImmuneRACE study (first 160 participants) and from some 1,300 subjects provided by 6 global collaborators. A de-identified subject ID, COVID-19 status, age in years and sex were almost always included in the sample metadata. Where HLA class I and class II types were available, the types were taken from metadata supplied by the sample provider, not from assay-based typing.

General conclusions and limits of the study: How much clinical and demographic metadata was included differed by source and by participant, and the metadata was provided uncurated.

Each collaborating institution followed its own protocols to collect whole blood in K2EDTA tubes. Collaborator samples were shipped for TCRbeta analysis as frozen whole blood, isolated PBMCs, or DNA extracted from either sample type. The clonotype comes from a man over 45 with acute or convalescent COVID-19. The sequenced sample was peripheral blood.

The bases read TGTGCCAGCAGTGAAGAGCGGGGGGGCCATGAGCAGTTCTTC. Its protein product is CASSEERGGHEQFF. This receptor chain uses TRBV2 and TRBJ2-1; the junction holds 10 bases that match TRBD2. The CDR3 contains 14 residues, cysteine and phenylalanine counted. The read is trimmed to its CDR3 DNA, 42 bases read in frame from base 1. In the germline V gene, CDR1 corresponds to SNHLY and CDR2 to FYNNEI. Compared with germline, V lacks 1 base and J lacks 8 bases; bases without a gene match: 2.